These T cell receptor beta chains were read from a single sample in a study of cytotoxic CD8 clonotypes in ibrutinib-treated CLL. Repertoires were generated with immunoSEQ multiplex PCR, while TCRdb's copy carries only in-frame clones and drops some. The data contain 130,000 or so clones, 79% of them seen just once; the ten biggest clones take up around 13%. The sample consisted of PBMCs, taken after 12 months of ibrutinib treatment. Source of these receptors: a human donor with chronic lymphocytic leukemia. Both conserved end residues are part of each CDR3.

TRBV5-1	TRBJ2-5	CASSLVTGAGETQYF
TRBV5-1	TRBJ2-7	CASSLGADRVYEQYF
TRBV9	TRBJ2-7	CASSVGGTGGHEQYF
TRBV4-2	TRBJ1-1	CASSQELGMSAEAFF
TRBV14	TRBJ1-2	CASSLRGGFRGYTF
TRBV11-2	TRBJ2-3	CASSWDWAGGSDTQYF
TRBV11-2	TRBJ2-1	CASSFPMAGAIDEQFF
TRBV18	TRBJ2-6	CASSPRGAGGGANVLTF
TRBV9	TRBJ2-3	CASSVGLTPDTQYF
TRBV7-6	TRBJ2-5	CASSPTKETQYF
TRBV11-2	TRBJ2-7	CASSFPGAYEQYF
TRBV18	TRBJ2-5	CASSPNIQETQYF
TRBV6-6	TRBJ2-1	CASSGTSYNEQFF
TRBV6-4	TRBJ1-1	CASSKTTAYTEAFF
TRBV9	TRBJ2-7	CASSVGGSGTPPKEQYF
TRBV29-1	TRBJ2-2	CSAAVDDFGELFF
TRBV2	TRBJ1-2	CASLIGFNYGYTF
TRBV18	TRBJ2-7	CASSPRTSGSSYEQYF
TRBV14	TRBJ2-2	CASRRLDTGELFF
TRBV19	TRBJ2-7	CASRNGREWSYEQYF
TRBV7-2	TRBJ1-1	CASSINSGGDTEAFF
TRBV6-5	TRBJ1-1	CASSYMMGRTEAFF
TRBV19	TRBJ1-2	CASSISGGENYGYTF
TRBV6-5	TRBJ2-7	CASRAASYEQYF
TRBV7-8	TRBJ2-7	CASSRGTSGASSYEQYF
TRBV7-2	TRBJ1-1	CASSFEGSRGDTEAFF
TRBV6-4	TRBJ1-2	CASRHKQGANYGYTF
TRBV7-9	TRBJ2-2	CASRSLSANTGELFF
TRBV7-9	TRBJ2-1	CASSPLGHYESGEQFF
TRBV5-4	TRBJ2-2	CASSLDGGGTGELFF
TRBV18	TRBJ2-2	CATRPRDVNTGELFF
TRBV2	TRBJ2-7	CASTRPGDAASYEQYF
TRBV7-9	TRBJ2-5	CASSSRTLQETQYF
TRBV5-1	TRBJ2-2	CASSLQASGELFF
TRBV19	TRBJ1-1	CASSWGSMMNTEAFF
TRBV6-4	TRBJ1-1	CASRDGDRATEAFF
TRBV7-2	TRBJ1-2	CASSLASVGYTF
TRBV10-3	TRBJ1-3	CAISKETVDTIYF
TRBV30	TRBJ2-2	CAWTRGLAASGELFF
TRBV2	TRBJ2-4	CASSTVAEGVGNIQYF
TRBV5-1	TRBJ2-7	CASSSSENQPNYEQYF
TRBV29-1	TRBJ2-2	CSADPGYGTGELFF
TRBV5-4	TRBJ1-4	CASSFLSGQGSANEKLFF
TRBV28	TRBJ2-7	CASSLFDGYYEQYF
TRBV4-3	TRBJ2-7	CASSQDSWSSYEQYF
TRBV6-1	TRBJ2-7	CASSEVGWETEQYF
TRBV6-5	TRBJ1-1	CASSGYREEAFF
TRBV5-1	TRBJ2-3	CASSLRLAEITDTQYF
TRBV5-1	TRBJ2-1	CASSRLAGGSYNEQFF
TRBV6-6	TRBJ1-2	CASSRDRVWGYTF
TRBV6-5	TRBJ2-2	CASSAGTSTTGELFF
TRBV11-2	TRBJ2-2	CASGPRAGTVANTGELFF